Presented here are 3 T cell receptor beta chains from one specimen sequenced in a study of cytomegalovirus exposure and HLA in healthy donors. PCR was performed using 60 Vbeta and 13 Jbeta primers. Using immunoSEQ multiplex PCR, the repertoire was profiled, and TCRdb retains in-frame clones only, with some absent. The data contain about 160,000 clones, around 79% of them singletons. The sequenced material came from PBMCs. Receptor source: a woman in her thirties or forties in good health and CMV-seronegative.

CDR3 loop: CASSPEAGAEETQYF. The CDR3 DNA reads TGTGCCAGCTCACCAGAGGCGGGGGCCGAGGAGACCCAGTACTTC. The genes are TRBV18 and TRBJ2-5; TRBD2 might be the D (7 bases). In germline, CDR1 is KGHSH, CDR2 LQKENI. V lost 2 bases, J lost 5 bases, and 15 bases lay in between. CDR3 length equals 15 residues. Using reference TRBV18 and TRBJ2-5 for the parts outside the CDR3, the full variable domain is NAGVMQNPRHLVRRRGQEARLRCSPMKGHSHVYWYRQLPEEGLKFMVYLQKENIIDESGMPKERFSAEFPKEGPSILRIQQVVRGDSAAYFCASSPEAGAEETQYFGPGTRLLVL.

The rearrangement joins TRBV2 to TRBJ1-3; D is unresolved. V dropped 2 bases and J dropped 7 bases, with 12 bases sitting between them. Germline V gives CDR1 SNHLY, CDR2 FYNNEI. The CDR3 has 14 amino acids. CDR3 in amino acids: CASSEIQAGNTIYF. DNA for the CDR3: TGTGCCAGCAGTGAAATCCAGGCGGGGAACACCATATATTTT.

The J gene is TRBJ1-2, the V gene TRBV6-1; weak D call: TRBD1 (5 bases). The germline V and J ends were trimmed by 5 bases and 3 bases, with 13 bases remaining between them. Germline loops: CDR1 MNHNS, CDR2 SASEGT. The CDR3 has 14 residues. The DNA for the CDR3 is TGTGCCAGCAGTTCAGGGTTTACCGACTATGGCTACACCTTC. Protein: CASSSGFTDYGYTF.